The rows below give T cell receptor beta chains drawn from one sample of a study of T-cell reconstitution after alpha-beta-depleted transplantation in children. MiXCR was run by TCRdb on the PCR reads, yielding one entry per CDR3 protein. Of around 96,000 distinct CDR3 sequences detected, over 9% appear once; the ten largest clones hold around 13%. The material sequenced was PBMCs from the stem cell graft donor, taken from the stem cell graft. Receptors originate from a human donor who donated a stem cell graft to a child with inherited bone marrow failure. Both conserved end residues are part of each CDR3. Each record gives: clone size, J gene, D gene, V gene, CDR3 DNA, CDR3 protein. D genes are given only for firm matches. The size of a clone is reported for some rows only, either as once, few or many, or as a class for expanded clones.

many TRBJ1-2 TRBD1 TRBV5-5 TGTGCCAGCAGCGCCGGGACAGACCCATGGGGCTACACCTTC CASSAGTDPWGYTF
many TRBJ1-5 NA TRBV5-1 TGCGCCAGCAGTCAGGGGCGAGATCAGCCCCAGCATTTT CASSQGRDQPQHF
once TRBJ2-7 TRBD1 TRBV5-1 TGCGCCAGCAGCGCACAGGGGAGTTCCTCCTACGAGCAGTACTTC CASSAQGSSSYEQYF
many TRBJ1-1 NA TRBV5-1 TGCGCCAGCAGCGAGCGAAATGAAGCTTTCTTT CASSERNEAFF
many TRBJ2-2 NA TRBV29-1 TGCAGCGTTGCTCCCCCGGCCGGGGAGCTGTTTTTT CSVAPPAGELFF
NA TRBJ1-1 NA TRBV4-2 TGTGCCAGCGGCCCCGCGGGCCAGGGGCCGGTAGCTGAAGCTTTCTTT CASGPAGQGPVAEAFF
many TRBJ2-3 TRBD1 TRBV4-3 TGCGCCAGCAGCCAATGGACAGGGGCAGATACGCAGTATTTT CASSQWTGADTQYF
many TRBJ1-2 NA TRBV7-2 TGTGCCAGCAGCCTTGACAGGATCTATGGCTACACCTTC CASSLDRIYGYTF
NA TRBJ2-4 NA TRBV11-3 TGTGCCAGCAGCGATCCAAACATTCAGTACTTC CASSDPNIQYF
many TRBJ2-1 TRBD2 TRBV14 TGTGCCAGCAGCCGTACTAGCGGGAGATTGTTTGAGCAGTTCTTC CASSRTSGRLFEQFF
many TRBJ2-4 NA TRBV10-3 TGTGCCATCAGTGAGTCGAAACTAGCCAAAAACATTCAGTACTTC CAISESKLAKNIQYF
many TRBJ1-2 NA TRBV29-1 TGCAGCGTTGGCCTCGGGGGGGGACCGCAGGTCGGTGGCTACACCTTC CSVGLGGGPQVGGYTF
many TRBJ2-1 NA TRBV5-1 TGCGCCAGCAGCTTGGGGGGCCCCCCCTACAATGAGCAGTTCTTC CASSLGGPPYNEQFF
many TRBJ1-2 NA TRBV5-1 TGCGCCAGCAGCTTGGGTTCGGGGAATGGCTACACCTTC CASSLGSGNGYTF
many TRBJ2-3 TRBD2 TRBV5-1 TGCGCCAGCAGCTCGGGACTAGCGGGGTACACAGATACGCAGTATTTT CASSSGLAGYTDTQYF
many TRBJ2-1 NA TRBV29-1 TGCAGCGTTGAGGGTCATGAGCAGTTCTTC CSVEGHEQFF
few TRBJ1-1 TRBD1 TRBV28 TGTGCCAGCAGACGACAGGGGTGGAACACTGAAGCTTTCTTT CASRRQGWNTEAFF
many TRBJ2-2 NA TRBV25-1 TGTGCCAGCAGTAGGGCTGGGGACACCGGGGAGCTGTTTTTT CASSRAGDTGELFF
many TRBJ1-1 NA TRBV10-3 TGTGCCTCCTCGACTGGGGGGAACACTGAAGCTTTCTTT CASSTGGNTEAFF
many TRBJ2-5 NA TRBV28 TGTGCCAGCAGTTCCACAGGGGAGGTAGAGACCCAGTACTTC CASSSTGEVETQYF
many TRBJ2-5 NA TRBV7-9 TGTGCCAGCACTCAGACCGGGACGGCAAAAGAGACCCAGTACTTC CASTQTGTAKETQYF
many TRBJ2-5 TRBD1 TRBV12-3/TRBV12-4 TGTGCCAGCAGTCAAACAGGGGCTAGGCAAGAGACCCAGTACTTC CASSQTGARQETQYF
many TRBJ2-5 NA TRBV5-1 TGCGCCAGCAGCTTGGAACGACGCGGCCTAGATGAGACCCAGTACTTC CASSLERRGLDETQYF
many TRBJ2-3 TRBD2 TRBV3-1 TGTGCCAGCAGCCAAGTGGATAGCGGGGGTTCGGATACGCAGTATTTT CASSQVDSGGSDTQYF
many TRBJ1-2 NA TRBV27 TGTGCCAGCAGGACGTCGGGGGCGAATGGCTACACCTTC CASRTSGANGYTF
many TRBJ2-5 NA TRBV5-1 TGCGCCAGCAGCTCGGGAAACTTGGGGGAGACCCAGTACTTC CASSSGNLGETQYF
many TRBJ2-3 NA TRBV7-2 TGTGCCAGCAGTTTTGGATTTGTTGACACAGATACGCAGTATTTT CASSFGFVDTDTQYF
many TRBJ1-6 NA TRBV4-1 TGCGCCAGCAGCCGGGGCGTTGGCTCCTATAATTCACCCCTCCACTTT CASSRGVGSYNSPLHF
many TRBJ2-2 NA TRBV6-4 TGTGCCAGCAGAGCTGACAGCGCCAGCGGGGAGCTGTTTTTT CASRADSASGELFF
many TRBJ2-7 TRBD1 TRBV20-1 TGCAGTGCTAGAGATCCTGTGAACAGGGGGATGACCTACGAGCAGTACTTC CSARDPVNRGMTYEQYF
many TRBJ1-4 TRBD1 TRBV4-2 TGTGCCAGCAGCCCCCGACCAGGGGGCGGTGAAAAACTGTTTTTT CASSPRPGGGEKLFF
many TRBJ2-1 NA TRBV11-2 TGTGCCAGCAGCCAGGGATGGGGGTGGGAGCAGTTCTTC CASSQGWGWEQFF
many TRBJ1-5 TRBD1 TRBV27 TGTGCCAGCCGATTCACAGGGGGCGGCAATCAGCCCCAGCATTTT CASRFTGGGNQPQHF
many TRBJ1-1 NA TRBV9 TGTGCCAGCAGCGTAGAGGGAGGCAGGGAAGCTTTCTTT CASSVEGGREAFF
few TRBJ1-1 TRBD1 TRBV28 TGTGCCAGCAGCAGGACAGGGAGTACTGAAGCTTTCTTT CASSRTGSTEAFF
many TRBJ2-3 NA TRBV11-2 TGTGCCAGCAGGAAACCAGGGAGGTCTAGCACAGATACGCAGTATTTT CASRKPGRSSTDTQYF
few TRBJ1-4 NA TRBV11-2 TGTGCCAGCAGCTTAGATCGGGGGACCGGGAATGAAAAACTGTTTTTT CASSLDRGTGNEKLFF
many TRBJ1-1 NA TRBV6-1 TGTGCCAGCAGGCCTACAACGAACACTGAAGCTTTCTTT CASRPTTNTEAFF
many TRBJ2-3 NA TRBV7-2 TGTGCCAGCAGCTTAGGTCAGGGTGGTCGGACAGATACGCAGTATTTT CASSLGQGGRTDTQYF
many TRBJ1-1 NA TRBV5-1 TGCGCCAGCAGCTCGAGGGGGGGGAACACTGAAGCTTTCTTT CASSSRGGNTEAFF
many TRBJ2-7 TRBD1 TRBV27 TGTGCCAGCAGTCTCCACCGGGACAGCTACTACGAGCAGTACTTC CASSLHRDSYYEQYF
many TRBJ2-1 NA TRBV7-2 TGTGCCAGCAGCGGAGACTGGTCATACAATGAGCAGTTCTTC CASSGDWSYNEQFF